The 31 T cell receptor beta chains presented below share a single source sample, sequenced in a study of shared clonotypes between healthy human individuals. Naive CD8 cells, CD45RO-negative and positively selected for CCR7, excluded terminally differentiated effector memory CD45RA+ cells. Method: immunoSEQ multiplex PCR; TCRdb's copy keeps in-frame clones and lacks some. Of about 750,000 clones listed, nearly 95% are singletons. Sequencing was done on a sample of naive CD8+ T cells sorted from blood. These receptors were collected from a young man in good health.

This chain connects TRBV4-3 to TRBJ2-2; 7 nucleotides match TRBD1. CDR1 and CDR2 (germline): LGHNA, YSLEER. The CDR3 is 14 residues long. V lost 5 bases, J lost 4 bases, and 4 bases stayed unmatched. CDR3 region: CASSEDRTTGELFF. DNA for the CDR3: TGCGCCAGCAGCGAGGACAGGACCACCGGGGAGCTGTTTTTT.

This clone has a single count. The chain uses TRBV10-3 and TRBJ1-1, with no clear D. Trimming removed 0 bases at V and 2 bases at J, with 4 bases between. Germline V CDR1 and CDR2: ENHRY, SYGVKD. The CDR3 covers 13 residues. CDR3 sequence (DNA): TGTGCCATCAGTGAGTCCCCAAACACTGAAGCTTTCTTT. Translated: CAISESPNTEAFF.

The chain employs TRBV7-9 and TRBJ2-7, with D possibly TRBD1 on 6 matching bases. The germline V gene has CDR1 SEHNR and CDR2 FQNEAQ (reference sequence). CDR3 length equals 13 residues. V shed 5 bases and J shed 3 bases, with 11 bases lying between them. CDR3 loop: CASSLSGDYEQYF. CDR3 DNA: TGTGCCAGCAGCCTCTCAGGGGACTACGAGCAGTACTTC.

The J gene is TRBJ1-1, the V gene TRBV9; D not certain. The CDR3 spans 14 residues. V dropped 0 bases and J dropped 4 bases, with 10 bases sitting between them. Germline V gene data show CDR1 as SGDLS and CDR2 as YYNGEE. The CDR3 DNA sequence: TGTGCCAGCAGCGTAGGCGGCAGTAGCACTGAAGCTTTCTTT. Protein sequence: CASSVGGSSTEAFF. The full variable domain, rest sourced from reference TRBV9 and TRBJ1-1, is DSGVTQTPKHLITATGQRVTLRCSPRSGDLSVYWYQQSLDQGLQFLIQYYNGEERAKGNILERFSAQQFPDLHSELNLSSLELGDSALYFCASSVGGSSTEAFFGQGTRLTVV.

CDR3 bases: TGTGCCAGCAGTTTAAACGGGGCGTATGAAAAACTGTTTTTT. Amino acids: CASSLNGAYEKLFF. The rearrangement joins TRBV27 to TRBJ1-4; weak D call: TRBD1 (5 bases). Germline CDR1 and CDR2: MNHEY and SMNVEV (reference sequence). The CDR3 contains 14 residues. The ends were cut back, 2 bases at V and 6 bases at J, with 10 bases in the middle. The full variable domain, rest sourced from reference TRBV27 and TRBJ1-4, is EAQVTQNPRYLITVTGKKLTVTCSQNMNHEYMSWYRQDPGLGLRQIYYSMNVEVTDKGDVPEGYKVSRKEKRNFPLILESPSPNQTSLYFCASSLNGAYEKLFFGSGTQLSVL.

This chain uses TRBV6-1 with TRBJ1-3; no reliable D call. This CDR3 has 15 amino acids. The ends were cut back, 1 base at V and 4 bases at J, with 11 bases in the middle. CDR1 and CDR2 (germline): MNHNS, SASEGT. The CDR3 is CASSEGPSRGNTIYF. CDR3 DNA: TGTGCCAGCAGTGAAGGTCCCTCAAGGGGAAACACCATATATTTT.

The V gene is TRBV27, the J gene TRBJ1-1; 7 nucleotides align to TRBD1. The germline V gene encodes CDR1 MNHEY and CDR2 SMNVEV (reference sequence). The V gene end was trimmed by 2 bases and the J gene end by 8 bases; junction bases not matched to a gene: 11. The CDR3 length is 15 residues. CDR3 in amino acids: CASSLLPLQGREAFF. Written as DNA, the CDR3 is TGTGCCAGCAGTTTACTCCCCCTACAGGGGCGGGAAGCTTTCTTT.

This clone has only one observation. The chain recombines TRBV4-3 with TRBJ2-3, with TRBD2 matching over 9 bases. J was trimmed by 1 base and V by 1 base; bases with no gene match: 6. The CDR3 has 17 amino acids. Germline-derived CDR1 and CDR2 are LGHNA and YSLEER. DNA for the CDR3: TGCGCCAGCAGCCAAGGGATCGCTAGCGGGGGCACAGATACGCAGTATTTT. Translated: CASSQGIASGGTDTQYF.

In this sample, this clone turned up a few times. This sequence joins TRBV28 and TRBJ1-1, with TRBD1 as a possible D gene (5 bases). Germline lookup yields CDR1 MDHEN and CDR2 SYDVKM. This CDR3 region has 13 residues. Deletions cut 3 bases from V and 6 bases from J, with 11 bases between. The CDR3 region is CASSFRVDSEAFF. In DNA, the CDR3 is TGTGCCAGCAGTTTCAGGGTTGATTCTGAAGCTTTCTTT.

The chain employs TRBV6-5 and TRBJ2-1, with 9 positions matching TRBD2. The J segment lost 7 bases and the V segment lost 7 bases, leaving 2 bases of the junction unmatched. There are 12 residues in the CDR3. Germline V gives CDR1 MNHEY, CDR2 SVGAGI. CDR3 loop: CASTSGMNEQFF. The CDR3 DNA follows: TGTGCCAGCACTAGCGGGATGAATGAGCAGTTCTTC.

V usage is TRBV6-5 and J usage is TRBJ2-7; D is possibly TRBD1 (6 bases). V lost 9 bases and J 3 bases, leaving 18 bases between the germline ends. The CDR3 runs 14 residues. Germline V gene data show CDR1 as MNHEY and CDR2 as SVGAGI. CDR3 sequence (DNA): TGTGCCAGTTCTAAAGACAGGCCCTACTACGAGCAGTACTTC. It translates to CASSKDRPYYEQYF.

This chain joins TRBV14 and TRBJ2-7; D gene uncertain. In germline, CDR1 is SGHDN, CDR2 FVKESK. The CDR3 consists of 14 residues. V was pared by 0 bases and J by 3 bases, with 9 bases between. The CDR3, as DNA: TGTGCCAGCAGCCAAGATTTTGGGGACTACGAGCAGTACTTC. Encoded protein: CASSQDFGDYEQYF.

The CDR3 DNA reads TGTGCCAGCAGTTCCATACAGGGCGCCCCCGGGGAGCTGTTTTTT. This translates into CASSSIQGAPGELFF. The V and J genes are TRBV28 and TRBJ2-2, with TRBD1 as a possible D gene (6 bases). The germline V gene encodes CDR1 MDHEN and CDR2 SYDVKM. Trimming left V 4 bases short and J 6 bases short, with 15 bases between. The CDR3 extends over 15 amino acids.

This clone has a single count. V gene TRBV7-9 combines with J gene TRBJ1-4; 8 nucleotides agree with TRBD1. The V and J ends lost 3 bases and 6 bases, in that order; junction bases with no gene match: 9. Per the germline V gene, CDR1 is SEHNR and CDR2 is FQNEAQ (reference sequence). This CDR3 has 16 amino acids. The CDR3 DNA reads TGTGCCAGCAGCTTTGGACAGGGCGGATATGATGAAAAACTGTTTTTT. Translating gives CASSFGQGGYDEKLFF.

This chain connects TRBV27 to TRBJ2-7; no reliable D call. The CDR3 covers 14 residues. In germline, CDR1 is MNHEY, CDR2 SMNVEV (reference sequence). V lost 10 bases and J 4 bases, leaving 20 bases between the germline ends. This CDR3 is CATHSGSSYYEQYF. The CDR3 region has the DNA TGTGCCACCCACTCCGGTTCAAGCTATTACGAGCAGTACTTC.

The rearrangement joins TRBV9 to TRBJ2-7, with unresolved D. Germline CDR1 and CDR2: SGDLS and YYNGEE. The CDR3 covers 13 residues. V dropped 0 bases and J dropped 5 bases, with 9 bases sitting between them. CDR3: CASSVGPLNEQYF. The CDR3 DNA sequence: TGTGCCAGCAGCGTAGGGCCGCTCAACGAGCAGTACTTC. The full variable domain, completed using reference TRBV9 and TRBJ2-7, is DSGVTQTPKHLITATGQRVTLRCSPRSGDLSVYWYQQSLDQGLQFLIQYYNGEERAKGNILERFSAQQFPDLHSELNLSSLELGDSALYFCASSVGPLNEQYFGPGTRLTVT.

This chain connects TRBV6-5 to TRBJ2-1, with D possibly matching TRBD2 (5 bases). Trimming shortened V by 8 bases and J by 0 bases, and 5 bases separated the two germline ends. The length of the CDR3 is 12 residues. Per germline, CDR1 MNHEY and CDR2 SVGAGI. CDR3 protein: CASGSSYNEQFF. DNA for the CDR3: TGTGCCAGCGGGAGCTCCTACAATGAGCAGTTCTTC.

The chain employs TRBV5-1 and TRBJ2-3; D is perhaps TRBD1 (6 bases). V shed 4 bases and J shed 3 bases, with 12 bases lying between them. Looked up from germline, CDR1 is SGHRS and CDR2 is YFSETQ. The CDR3 loop spans 14 amino acids. This chain's CDR3 is CASSNLGGTDTQYF. The CDR3 bases are TGCGCCAGCAGCAACCTAGGGGGTACAGATACGCAGTATTTT.

The chain recombines TRBV5-1 with TRBJ2-7; 9 nucleotides align to TRBD1. Germline V gene sequence: CDR1 SGHRS, CDR2 YFSETQ. This CDR3 is 17 amino acids long. J lost 5 bases, V lost 0 bases, and 12 bases had no gene match. The CDR3 DNA reads as TGCGCCAGCAGCTTGGTTGCCTGGGGACAGGGACCTGACGAGCAGTACTTC. Translation gives CASSLVAWGQGPDEQYF.

About this clone: Other nucleotide sequences from this sample produce the same CDR3. The chain couples TRBV11-2 to TRBJ2-1, with D possibly being TRBD2 (6 bases). Trimming cost V 4 bases and J 2 bases, with 12 bases left between them. This CDR3 has 15 residues. The V gene's germline CDR1 is SGHAT and CDR2 FQNNGV. The CDR3: CASSSLRGTYNEQFF. The CDR3 bases are TGTGCCAGCAGCTCCCTCCGGGGGACCTACAATGAGCAGTTCTTC.

V and J are TRBV6-5 and TRBJ1-1; a possible D gene is TRBD1 (5 bases). Germline-derived CDR1 and CDR2 are MNHEY and SVGAGI. The V end was cut by 5 bases, the J end by 7 bases, with 11 bases between. This CDR3 comprises 12 residues. The CDR3 here is CASSPWQGEAFF. The CDR3 region has the DNA TGTGCCAGCAGTCCCTGGCAGGGTGAAGCTTTCTTT.

This clone has just one count. The rearrangement uses TRBV5-1 and TRBJ2-7; no reliable D call. The CDR3 is made up of 13 amino acids. Germline CDR1 reads SGHRS; CDR2 reads YFSETQ. V lost 0 bases to trimming and J lost 6 bases, with 10 bases between them. CDR3 coding DNA: TGCGCCAGCAGCTTGGGGAGTGGTGGCGAGCAGTACTTC. Protein: CASSLGSGGEQYF. Combining the CDR3 with reference TRBV5-1 and TRBJ2-7 gives the whole variable domain KAGVTQTPRYLIKTRGQQVTLSCSPISGHRSVSWYQQTPGQGLQFLFEYFSETQRNKGNFPGRFSGRQFSNSRSEMNVSTLELGDSALYLCASSLGSGGEQYFGPGTRLTVT.

The rearrangement links TRBV2 to TRBJ1-5; no clear D gene. The germline CDR1 and CDR2 sequences are SNHLY and FYNNEI. The V and J ends lost 6 bases and 2 bases respectively, with 20 bases between them. This CDR3 region has 17 residues. CDR3 sequence (DNA): TGTGCCAGCAGCCCCGGACGGACGGCTTTTCGCAATCAGCCCCAGCATTTT. Residues: CASSPGRTAFRNQPQHF.

The rearrangement joins TRBV7-8 to TRBJ2-6; 7 bases fit TRBD1. CDR1 is SGHVS, CDR2 FQNEAQ, per germline. There are 19 residues in the CDR3. J gave up 0 bases and V 0 bases, and 8 bases lay outside the gene matches. CDR3 bases: TGTGCCAGCAGCTTAGCTAGGGACAGTAAGGGCTCTGGGGCCAACGTCCTGACTTTC. Translating gives CASSLARDSKGSGANVLTF.

V is TRBV7-9 and J is TRBJ2-5; D is perhaps TRBD1 (6 bases). In germline, CDR1 is SEHNR, CDR2 FQNEAQ (reference sequence). There are 15 residues in the CDR3. Trimming removed 4 bases from V and 3 bases from J, with 15 bases in between. The chain's CDR3 is CASSSTRDNEETQYF. The CDR3 bases are TGTGCCAGCAGCTCAACCCGGGACAACGAAGAGACCCAGTACTTC.

The chain combines TRBV27 with TRBJ2-7, with TRBD2 identical over 14 bases. This CDR3 spans 16 amino acids. CDR1 is MNHEY and CDR2 is SMNVEV in the germline V gene (reference sequence). V shed 6 bases, J shed 0 bases, and the junction held 4 bases outside the gene matches. CDR3 in amino acids: CASSGTSGSLSYEQYF. In nucleotides, the CDR3 is TGTGCCAGCAGCGGGACTAGCGGGAGCCTCTCCTACGAGCAGTACTTC.

As DNA, the CDR3 is TGTGCCAGTAGTACTAAGAACTACGAGCAGTACTTC. Encoded protein: CASSTKNYEQYF. The chain has TRBV19 and TRBJ2-7; D is unresolved. CDR3 length: 12 amino acids. Trimming stripped 4 bases from V and 3 bases from J, with 7 bases between. Germline assignment: CDR1 LNHDA and CDR2 SQIVND (reference sequence).

The genes are TRBV5-1 and TRBJ2-1, with 11 bases matching TRBD1. The germline CDR1 and CDR2 sequences are SGHRS and YFSETQ. V was pared by 4 bases and J by 5 bases, with 8 bases of the junction left unmatched. The CDR3 covers 16 residues. Here the CDR3 reads CASSPGQGEPNNEQFF. The CDR3 nucleotides read TGCGCCAGCAGCCCGGGACAGGGGGAACCTAACAATGAGCAGTTCTTC.

The chain carries TRBV4-1 and TRBJ2-1, with D perhaps TRBD1 (6 bases). V was trimmed by 0 bases and J by 2 bases, leaving 11 bases between them. CDR3 length: 16 residues. Germline loops: CDR1 MGHRA, CDR2 YSYEKL. In DNA form, the CDR3 reads TGCGCCAGCAGCCAAGATCCAGGGGTCCCCTACAATGAGCAGTTCTTC. This sequence encodes CASSQDPGVPYNEQFF.

This clone occurred a few times. The chain couples TRBV15 to TRBJ2-3; 7 nucleotides match TRBD1. Germline values: CDR1 LNHNV, CDR2 YYDKDF (reference sequence). Losses at the gene ends were 1 base for V and 2 bases for J; bases not matched to a gene: 6. This CDR3 has 16 amino acids. For the CDR3, the DNA is TGTGCCACCAGCAGAGGGGACAGTTTCGACACAGATACGCAGTATTTT. Encoded protein: CATSRGDSFDTDTQYF.

This chain uses TRBV27 with TRBJ2-7, with D uncertain. CDR1 MNHEY and CDR2 SMNVEV come from the germline V gene (reference sequence). This CDR3 contains 16 residues. Trimming removed 5 bases at V and 0 bases at J, with 17 bases between. The CDR3 protein is CASSAEIGVASYEQYF. CDR3 nucleotide sequence: TGTGCCAGCAGTGCGGAAATTGGGGTCGCCTCCTACGAGCAGTACTTC.